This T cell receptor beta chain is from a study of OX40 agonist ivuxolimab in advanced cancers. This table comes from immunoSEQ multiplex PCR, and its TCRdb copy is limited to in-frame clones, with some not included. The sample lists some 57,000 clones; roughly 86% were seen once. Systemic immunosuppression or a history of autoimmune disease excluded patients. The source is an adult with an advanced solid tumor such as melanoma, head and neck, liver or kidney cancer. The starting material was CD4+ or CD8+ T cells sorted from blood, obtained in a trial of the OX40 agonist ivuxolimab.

DNA of the CDR3: TGTGCCAGCAGCCAAGTTTCGAGGGGCCGACTAGCGGGAGAACAATACAATGAGCAGTTCTTC. Protein: CASSQVSRGRLAGEQYNEQFF. The chain employs TRBV4-2 and TRBJ2-1, with 12 bases identical to TRBD2. This CDR3 comprises 21 residues. Germline CDR1 is LGHNA and CDR2 is YNFKEQ. The junction had 17 bases not matched to a gene; V was cut back by 1 base and J by 4 bases.